This T cell receptor beta chain was captured in a study of blood T cell repertoires in COVID-19. On the study more broadly: There were acute and convalescent COVID-19 samples, and they came from the United States, Italy and Spain.

In the study's own analysis: From reference gene primer amplification, estimates of nucleated cell counts were derived. Some clones are missing from TCRdb's copy, which holds only in-frame ones; the method was immunoSEQ multiplex PCR. From that table come the V and J calls and clone size; the DNA was used to work out D and trimming. Of 150,000 or so clones listed, over 80% are singletons. Recruits, aged roughly 18 to 89 years, lived in about two dozen US areas. Exposed participants encountered a COVID-19 case during the 2 weeks preceding study entry. The germline V and J ends were trimmed by 6 bases and 0 bases, with 15 bases remaining between them. The CDR3 contains 16 residues. Germline V gives CDR1 LNHDA, CDR2 SQIVND (reference sequence).

V is TRBV19 and J is TRBJ2-1; possible D gene TRBD2, 5 bases. Sequencing was carried out using PBMCs or T cells enriched from blood (not recorded which). This clonotype was obtained from a man between 65 and 80 years old who had been exposed to COVID-19. CDR3 in DNA: TGTGCCAGTAGCTCAAGGACGGGGTTCTCCTACAATGAGCAGTTCTTC. Protein sequence: CASSSRTGFSYNEQFF.